This TCR beta chain emerged from a study of cytomegalovirus exposure and HLA in healthy donors. Broader study findings: Presence/absence analyses took donor sequencing depth as roughly uniform. In a later analysis, compared with equally common non-associated chains, HLA-associated beta chains were more expanded.

This PCR relied on a set of 60 Vbeta primers and 13 Jbeta primers. Using immunoSEQ multiplex PCR, the repertoire was profiled, and TCRdb retains in-frame clones only, with some absent. The sample gives around 140,000 clones, approximately 78% of which show up once; around 5.9% is in the top ten. Germline-derived CDR1 and CDR2 are SGHAT and FQDESV (reference sequence). The CDR3 runs to 15 residues. Trimming took 6 bases from V and 3 from J, leaving 17 bases between them. A word on this clone: Its antigen remains unidentified.

This TCR derives from a woman in her thirties or forties in good health and CMV-seropositive. The chain couples TRBV11-1 to TRBJ2-5, with D tentatively TRBD2 (6 bases). What was sequenced was PBMCs. The DNA for the CDR3 is TGTGCCAGCAGGGCCGCGGGGACGGGAAAAGAGACCCAGTACTTC. Encoded protein: CASRAAGTGKETQYF.